These T cell receptor beta chains were read from a single sample in a study of blood T cell repertoires in COVID-19. TCRdb's copy holds only in-frame clones and misses some; the assay was immunoSEQ multiplex PCR. The sample includes fewer than 250,000 clones, around 85% of them seen just once. Sample: peripheral blood. Receptors originate from a man aged 55 to 70 with COVID-19, enrolled during active disease. The conserved cysteine and the conserved F or W are not part of the CDR3 here. The D gene is left open where the match is weak.

cdr3_aa d_call j_call v_call
ASSLAGALNYGYT - TRBJ1-2 TRBV7-2
ASMARGTGTHEQY TRBD1 TRBJ2-7 TRBV10-2
ASSLGQPLNTEAF TRBD1 TRBJ1-1 TRBV7-2
ASSLQREGYNEQF TRBD2 TRBJ2-1 TRBV27
ASTTNQGAEKLF - TRBJ1-4 TRBV6-6
ASSSGQATRYGYT TRBD1 TRBJ1-2 TRBV7-2
SVATGVGQPQH TRBD1 TRBJ1-5 TRBV29-1
ASSRGQGGGDTQY TRBD1 TRBJ2-3 TRBV27
ASNSGQRSNQPQH - TRBJ1-5 TRBV19
ASSQETRMTGWSSYNSPLH - TRBJ1-6 TRBV4-1
ASSLGGQGREQY - TRBJ2-7 TRBV7-2
ASSLEKTFYEQY - TRBJ2-7 TRBV5-1
ASSPIIGDSLNTIY TRBD1 TRBJ1-3 TRBV7-9
ASSVASGRNTGELF TRBD2 TRBJ2-2 TRBV3-1/TRBV3-2
ASSGNWDRISYEQY TRBD1 TRBJ2-7 TRBV28
SVQGRNEQY - TRBJ2-7 TRBV29-1
ASSQDAGTGELF - TRBJ2-2 TRBV4-1
ASSPMDRVGNTIY TRBD1 TRBJ1-3 TRBV28
ASIGQGLSNQPQH - TRBJ1-5 TRBV19
ASRPGGGKSTDTQY - TRBJ2-3 TRBV5-4
ASSRRTELNEKLF - TRBJ1-4 TRBV5-1
ASSPAVMNTEAF - TRBJ1-1 TRBV18
AIRTPDRGIDTQY TRBD1 TRBJ2-3 TRBV10-3
ASSVGWTSGSLETQY TRBD2 TRBJ2-5 TRBV9
ASSYFGSDGKLF - TRBJ1-4 TRBV6-5
ASSEAQGGLSYEQY - TRBJ2-7 TRBV6-1
ASSLSAGANYGYT - TRBJ1-2 TRBV27
ASHRGAPNSPLH - TRBJ1-6 TRBV28
ASSYRGSANTGELF TRBD1 TRBJ2-2 TRBV7-3
ASSLGLAVGELF TRBD2 TRBJ2-2 TRBV7-3
ASQQGYEQY TRBD1 TRBJ2-7 TRBV19
ASSPRTGPNSPLH TRBD1 TRBJ1-6 TRBV4-3
ASSPPNRDGTEAF - TRBJ1-1 TRBV18
ASSLGGLSSGMNIQY TRBD2 TRBJ2-4 TRBV5-1
ASSQRGTNTEAF - TRBJ1-1 TRBV7-9